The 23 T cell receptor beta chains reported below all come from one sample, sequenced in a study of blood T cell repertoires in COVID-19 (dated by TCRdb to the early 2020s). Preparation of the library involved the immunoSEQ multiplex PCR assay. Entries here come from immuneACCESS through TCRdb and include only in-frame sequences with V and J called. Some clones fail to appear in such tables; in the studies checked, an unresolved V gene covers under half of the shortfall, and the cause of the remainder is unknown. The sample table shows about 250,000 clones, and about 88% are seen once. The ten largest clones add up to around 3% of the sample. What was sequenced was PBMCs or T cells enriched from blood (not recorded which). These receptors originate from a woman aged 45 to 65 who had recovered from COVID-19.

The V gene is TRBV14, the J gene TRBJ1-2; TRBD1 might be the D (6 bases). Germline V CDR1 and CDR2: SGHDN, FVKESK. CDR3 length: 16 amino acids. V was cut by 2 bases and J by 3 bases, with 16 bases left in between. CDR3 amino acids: CASSQHLPGADYGYTF. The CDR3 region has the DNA TGTGCCAGCAGCCAACATCTTCCAGGGGCAGACTATGGCTACACCTTC.

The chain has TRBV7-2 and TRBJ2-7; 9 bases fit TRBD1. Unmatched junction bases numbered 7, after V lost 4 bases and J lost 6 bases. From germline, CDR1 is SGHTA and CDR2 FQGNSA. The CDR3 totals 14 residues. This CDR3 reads CASSWDRVSGEQYF. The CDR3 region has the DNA TGTGCCAGCAGCTGGGACAGGGTCAGCGGCGAGCAGTACTTC.

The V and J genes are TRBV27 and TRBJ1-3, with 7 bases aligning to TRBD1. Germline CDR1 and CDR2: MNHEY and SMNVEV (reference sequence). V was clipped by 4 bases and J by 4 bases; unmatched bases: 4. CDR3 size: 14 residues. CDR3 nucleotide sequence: TGTGCCAGCAGTTCTAGGGGGCCAGGAAACACCATATATTTT. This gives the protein CASSSRGPGNTIYF.

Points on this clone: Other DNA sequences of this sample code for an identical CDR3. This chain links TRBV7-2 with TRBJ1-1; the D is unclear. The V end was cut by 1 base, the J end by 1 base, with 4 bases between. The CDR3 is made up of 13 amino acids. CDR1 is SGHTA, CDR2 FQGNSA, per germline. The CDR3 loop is CASSLGQNTEAFF. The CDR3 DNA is TGTGCCAGCAGCTTAGGGCAGAACACTGAAGCTTTCTTT.

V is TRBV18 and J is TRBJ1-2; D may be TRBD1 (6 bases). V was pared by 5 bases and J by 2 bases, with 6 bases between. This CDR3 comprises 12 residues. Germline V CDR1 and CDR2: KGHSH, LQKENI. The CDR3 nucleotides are TGTGCCAGCTCAAGGGGGAACTATGGCTACACCTTC. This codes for CASSRGNYGYTF.

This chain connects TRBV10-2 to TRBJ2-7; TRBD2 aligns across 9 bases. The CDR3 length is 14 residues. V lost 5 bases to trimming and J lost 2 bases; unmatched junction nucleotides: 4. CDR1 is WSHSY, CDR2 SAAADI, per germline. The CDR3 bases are TGCGCCAGCAGTAAGCTAGCGGGACCCTACGAGCAGTACTTC. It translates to CASSKLAGPYEQYF.

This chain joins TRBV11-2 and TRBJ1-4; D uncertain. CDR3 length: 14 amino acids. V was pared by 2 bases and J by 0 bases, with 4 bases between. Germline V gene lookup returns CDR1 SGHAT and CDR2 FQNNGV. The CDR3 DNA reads TGTGCCAGCAGCTTATCTGCAACTAATGAAAAACTGTTTTTT. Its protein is CASSLSATNEKLFF.

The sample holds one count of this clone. The CDR3 loop is CASSTTGGQGYGYTF. In nucleotides, the CDR3 is TGCGCCAGCAGCACCACAGGGGGTCAGGGGTATGGCTACACCTTC. The chain joins TRBV5-1 to TRBJ1-2; 8 positions match TRBD1. There are 15 residues in the CDR3. The V segment lost 4 bases and the J segment 5 bases; nucleotides outside the gene matches: 10. Germline loops: CDR1 SGHRS, CDR2 YFSETQ. Combining the CDR3 with reference TRBV5-1 and TRBJ1-2 gives the whole variable domain KAGVTQTPRYLIKTRGQQVTLSCSPISGHRSVSWYQQTPGQGLQFLFEYFSETQRNKGNFPGRFSGRQFSNSRSEMNVSTLELGDSALYLCASSTTGGQGYGYTFGSGTRLTVV.

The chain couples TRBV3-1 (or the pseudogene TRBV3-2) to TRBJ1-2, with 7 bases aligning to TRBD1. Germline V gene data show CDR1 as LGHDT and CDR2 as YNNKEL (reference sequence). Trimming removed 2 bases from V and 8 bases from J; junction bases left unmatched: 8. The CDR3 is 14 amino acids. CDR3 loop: CASSQSTGAKGYTF. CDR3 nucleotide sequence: TGTGCCAGCAGCCAATCCACAGGGGCGAAGGGCTACACCTTC.

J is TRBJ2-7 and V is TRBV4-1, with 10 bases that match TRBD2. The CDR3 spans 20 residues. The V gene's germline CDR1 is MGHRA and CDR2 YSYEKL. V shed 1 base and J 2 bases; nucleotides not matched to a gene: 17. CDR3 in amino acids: CASSQVSRGAELAGTYEQYF. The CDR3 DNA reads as TGCGCCAGCAGCCAAGTTTCCAGGGGCGCAGAACTAGCGGGAACCTACGAGCAGTACTTC.

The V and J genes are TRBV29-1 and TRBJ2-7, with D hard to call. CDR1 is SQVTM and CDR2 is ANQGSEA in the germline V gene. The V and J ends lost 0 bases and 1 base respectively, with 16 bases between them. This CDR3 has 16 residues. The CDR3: CSVEDLGDLISYEQYF. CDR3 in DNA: TGCAGCGTTGAAGATCTAGGCGACCTGATTTCCTACGAGCAGTACTTC.

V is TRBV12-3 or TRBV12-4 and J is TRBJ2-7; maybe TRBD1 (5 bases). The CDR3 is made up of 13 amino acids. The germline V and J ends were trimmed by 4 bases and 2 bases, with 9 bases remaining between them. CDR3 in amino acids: CASSSDRAYEQYF. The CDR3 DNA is TGTGCCAGCAGTTCAGACAGAGCCTACGAGCAGTACTTC.

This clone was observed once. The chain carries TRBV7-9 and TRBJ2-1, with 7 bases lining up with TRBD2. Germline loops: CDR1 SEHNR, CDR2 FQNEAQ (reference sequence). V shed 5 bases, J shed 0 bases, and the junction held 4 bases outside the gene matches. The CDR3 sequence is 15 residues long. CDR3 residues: CASSPSGISYNEQFF. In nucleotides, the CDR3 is TGTGCCAGCAGCCCCAGCGGGATCTCCTACAATGAGCAGTTCTTC.

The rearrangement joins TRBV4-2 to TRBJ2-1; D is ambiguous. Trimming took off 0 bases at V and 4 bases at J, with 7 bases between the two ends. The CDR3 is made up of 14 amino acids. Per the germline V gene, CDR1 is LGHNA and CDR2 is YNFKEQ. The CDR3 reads CASSQDQFYNEQFF. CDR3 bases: TGTGCCAGCAGCCAAGATCAGTTTTACAATGAGCAGTTCTTC.

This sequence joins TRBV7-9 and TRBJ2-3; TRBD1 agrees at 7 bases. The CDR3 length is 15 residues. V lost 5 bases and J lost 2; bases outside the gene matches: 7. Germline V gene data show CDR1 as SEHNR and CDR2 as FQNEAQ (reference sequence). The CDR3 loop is CASSLGQVLTDTQYF. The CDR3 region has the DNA TGTGCCAGCAGCCTCGGACAGGTCCTCACAGATACGCAGTATTTT.

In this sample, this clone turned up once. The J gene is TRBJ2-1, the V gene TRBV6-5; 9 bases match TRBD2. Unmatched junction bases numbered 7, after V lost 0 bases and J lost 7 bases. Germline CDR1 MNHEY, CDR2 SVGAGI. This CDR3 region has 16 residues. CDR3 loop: CASSYSLAGERNEQFF. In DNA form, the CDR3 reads TGTGCCAGCAGTTACTCATTAGCGGGAGAGAGGAATGAGCAGTTCTTC.

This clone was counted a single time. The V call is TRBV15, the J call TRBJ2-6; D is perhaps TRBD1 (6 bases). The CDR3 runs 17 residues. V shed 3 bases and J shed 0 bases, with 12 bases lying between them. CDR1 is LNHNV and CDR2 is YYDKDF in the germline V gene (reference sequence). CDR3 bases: TGTGCCACCAGCAGTAGGGACACCTACTCTGGGGCCAACGTCCTGACTTTC. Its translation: CATSSRDTYSGANVLTF.

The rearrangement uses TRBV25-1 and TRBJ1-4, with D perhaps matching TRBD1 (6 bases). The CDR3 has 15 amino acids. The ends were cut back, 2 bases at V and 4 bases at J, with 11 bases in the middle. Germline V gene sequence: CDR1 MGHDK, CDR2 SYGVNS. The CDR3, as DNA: TGTGCCAGCAGTGAAATGGACAGACTTAATGAAAAACTGTTTTTT. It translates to CASSEMDRLNEKLFF.

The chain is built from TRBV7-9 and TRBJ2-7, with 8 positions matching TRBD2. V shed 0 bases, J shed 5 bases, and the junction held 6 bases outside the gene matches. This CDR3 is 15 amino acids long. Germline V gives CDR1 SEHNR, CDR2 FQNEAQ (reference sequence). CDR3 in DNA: TGTGCCAGCAGCTTAGCGAGTAGCGGGAAGAACGAGCAGTACTTC. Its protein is CASSLASSGKNEQYF. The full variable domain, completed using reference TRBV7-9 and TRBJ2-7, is DTGVSQNPRHKITKRGQNVTFRCDPISEHNRLYWYRQTLGQGPEFLTYFQNEAQLEKSRLLSDRFSAERPKGSFSTLEIQRTEQGDSAMYLCASSLASSGKNEQYFGPGTRLTVT.

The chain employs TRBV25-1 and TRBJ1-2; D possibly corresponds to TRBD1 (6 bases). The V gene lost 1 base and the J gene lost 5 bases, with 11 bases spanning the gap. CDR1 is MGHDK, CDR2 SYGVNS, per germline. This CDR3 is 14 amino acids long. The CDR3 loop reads CASSESARGYGYTF. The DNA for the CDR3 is TGTGCCAGCAGTGAATCGGCCAGGGGATATGGCTACACCTTC.

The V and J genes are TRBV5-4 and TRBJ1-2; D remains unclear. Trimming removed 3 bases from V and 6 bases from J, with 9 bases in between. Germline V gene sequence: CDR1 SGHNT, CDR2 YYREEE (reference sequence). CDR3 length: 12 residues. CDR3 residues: CASSSPGNGYTF. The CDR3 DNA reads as TGTGCCAGCAGCTCCCCGGGGAATGGCTACACCTTC.

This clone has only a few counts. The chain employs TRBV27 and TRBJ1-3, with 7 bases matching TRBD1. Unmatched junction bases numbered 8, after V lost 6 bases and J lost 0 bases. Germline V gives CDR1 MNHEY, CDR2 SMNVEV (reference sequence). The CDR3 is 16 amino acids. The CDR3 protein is CASSRNRDSSGNTIYF. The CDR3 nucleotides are TGTGCCAGCAGCCGGAACCGGGACAGCTCTGGAAACACCATATATTTT.

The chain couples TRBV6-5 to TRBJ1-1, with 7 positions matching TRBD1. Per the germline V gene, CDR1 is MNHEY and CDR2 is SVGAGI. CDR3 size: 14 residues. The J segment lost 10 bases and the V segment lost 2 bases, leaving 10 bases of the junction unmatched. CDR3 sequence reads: CASSYEGGAGRAFF. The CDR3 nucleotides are TGTGCCAGCAGTTACGAAGGGGGCGCCGGTCGAGCTTTCTTT.